This TCR beta chain is from a study of blood T cell repertoires in COVID-19. Background on the study: Researchers got acute and convalescent COVID-19 samples from the United States, Italy and Spain. PBMCs, B-cell-depleted T cells, or T cells were the source of the cDNA or gDNA that made up the material.

Original analysis: Reference gene primer amplification gave estimated nucleated cell counts. Profiled with immunoSEQ multiplex PCR; TCRdb holds only in-frame clones, not every one. That table supplies the V and J calls and clone size; D and trimming were determined from the DNA. The sample holds 50,000 or so clones, around 90% seen once. V shed 7 bases and J shed 3 bases, with 16 bases lying between them. The CDR3 totals 14 residues. Germline V gene lookup returns CDR1 MDHEN and CDR2 SYDVKM. This clone was observed once. The sequence derives from a human donor with active COVID-19. The donor label of this sample is uncertain. The chain joins TRBV28 to TRBJ2-7; perhaps TRBD2 as D (7 bases). Sequencing input: peripheral blood. This CDR3 is CASNPGGGRYEQYF. Written as DNA, the CDR3 is TGTGCCAGCAATCCTGGGGGGGGGCGCTACGAGCAGTACTTC.